This T cell receptor (beta chain) was sequenced during a study of siplizumab effects on memory and regulatory T cells (dated by TCRdb to 2018 to 2020). A note on the overall study: The study examined how the anti-CD2 antibody siplizumab affects alloreactive T-cell subsets in allogeneic mixed lymphocyte reactions built from human PBMCs.

On this clone: Its antigen target is currently unknown. Base quality data are lacking; no much larger clone is found one base away.

The library relied on the immunoSEQ multiplex PCR assay. Roughly 100,000 TCR templates per sample were assayed on the deep sequencing platform. Genomic DNA extracted from sorted T cells was used for TCRbeta CDR3 sequencing. As for the original processing: The R programming language was used for clonal analysis of TCRbeta CDR3 data. Alloreactive CD4+ and CD8+ clones were defined by comparing unstimulated samples with post-reaction CFSE-low samples. By matching sequences to the repertoires of sorted unstimulated Treg and non-Treg cells, each alloreactive CD4+ clone was assigned a regulatory or non-regulatory origin. TCRdb carries this immuneACCESS record with in-frame sequences only. Its versions omit some clonotypes, under half of them owing to an unresolved V gene in the studies checked, with the rest unexplained. The DNA was the basis for D and trimming; V, J and clone size are from that table. The sample data list tens of thousands of clones, and 90% to 95% of these were observed just once. The top ten clones comprise 30% to 40% of the sample.

Results and caveats for the whole study, not just this receptor: Of the alloreactive CD4+ clones that could be mapped, the Treg-derived share averaged about 63% with siplizumab compared with around 25% in control reactions. Compared with memory T cells, unstimulated naive T cells appeared more diverse, and naive cells seemed to make a substantial contribution to the alloresponse. Whether proliferating Tregs from siplizumab cultures actually had suppressive function was not functionally confirmed. The cumulative frequency of alloreactive sequences traceable to unstimulated CD4+ memory T cells was significantly reduced by siplizumab. About 80-96% of proliferating CD4+ or CD8+ clones could not be given a naive or memory phenotype. Sequences below about 10^-5 frequency were poorly captured, so only a minor fraction of alloreactive clones could be mapped to unstimulated subsets.

The germline V gene (reference sequence) supplies CDR1 PRHDT and CDR2 FYEKMQ. The CDR3 holds 15 amino acids from the cysteine to the phenylalanine. Only the CDR3 portion is preserved as DNA: 45 bases, with reading frame beginning at the first base. V gives up 0 bases and J gives up 7 bases, and the segment between their germline ends measures 15 bases. Sorted unstimulated T cells and proliferating T cells recovered from mixed lymphocyte reactions underwent TCRbeta CDR3 sequencing. Fresh whole blood from about 9 HLA-typed healthy donors was used as the source from which PBMCs were isolated. This TCR was recovered from a human donor in good health. Sequenced input: CD8+ T cells sorted from blood. Recombination joined TRBV13 with TRBJ1-2, with the D gene too uncertain to name. In nucleotides, the sequence is TGTGCCAGCAGCTTAGGCCGAACGGCCTCCCCTGGCTACACCTTC. Its protein product is CASSLGRTASPGYTF.